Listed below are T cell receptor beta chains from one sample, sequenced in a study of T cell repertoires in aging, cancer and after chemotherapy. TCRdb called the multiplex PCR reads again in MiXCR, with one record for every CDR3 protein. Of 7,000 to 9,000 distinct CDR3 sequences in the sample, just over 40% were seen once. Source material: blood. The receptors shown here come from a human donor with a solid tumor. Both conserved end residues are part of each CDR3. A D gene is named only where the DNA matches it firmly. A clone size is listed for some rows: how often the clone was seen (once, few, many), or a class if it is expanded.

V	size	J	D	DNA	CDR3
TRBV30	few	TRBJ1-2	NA	TGTGCCTTACCGGGTCCCAGGGGCTACACCTTC	CALPGPRGYTF
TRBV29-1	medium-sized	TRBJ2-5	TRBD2	TGCAGCGCGACCGGGGGGGCAGGGGAGACCCAGTACTTC	CSATGGAGETQYF
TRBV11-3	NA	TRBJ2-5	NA	TGTGCCAGCAGTCGCCCCCAGAACCAAGAGACCCAGTACTTC	CASSRPQNQETQYF
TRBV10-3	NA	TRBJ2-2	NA	TGTGCCATCAGAGGAGAGAACACCGGGGAGCTGTTTTTT	CAIRGENTGELFF
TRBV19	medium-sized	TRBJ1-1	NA	TGTGCCAGTAGTGGGGGGTGGAGCGAGAACACTGAAGCTTTCTTT	CASSGGWSENTEAFF
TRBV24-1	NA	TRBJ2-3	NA	TGTGCCACCAGTGACCCGTCCTGGGAGAGAGATACGCAGTATTTT	CATSDPSWERDTQYF
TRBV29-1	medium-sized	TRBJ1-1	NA	TGCAGCGTTGGGCTTAGGAACACTGAAGCTTTCTTT	CSVGLRNTEAFF
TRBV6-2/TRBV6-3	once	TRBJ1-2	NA	TGTGCCAGCAGTTACTCTGCAGCCTATGGCTACACCTTC	CASSYSAAYGYTF
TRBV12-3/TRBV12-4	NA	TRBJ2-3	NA	TGTGCCAGCAGTTGGGGGCTCACAGATACGCAGTATTTT	CASSWGLTDTQYF
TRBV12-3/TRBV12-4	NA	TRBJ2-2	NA	TGTGCCAGCATAAGGGAATGGCCCGGGGAGCTGTTTTTT	CASIREWPGELFF
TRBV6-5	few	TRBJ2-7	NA	TGTGCCAGCAGTTGGGGCCTGATGGGGACGGGAGAGCAGTACTTC	CASSWGLMGTGEQYF
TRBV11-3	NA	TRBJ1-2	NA	TGTGCCAGCAGCCCCCGCGCGGGCTCTAACTATGGCTACACCTTC	CASSPRAGSNYGYTF
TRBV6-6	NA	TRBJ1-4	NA	TGTGCCTCCAGGAGGGGAGAAATGGGAGAAAAACTGTTTTTT	CASRRGEMGEKLFF
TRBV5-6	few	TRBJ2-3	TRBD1	TGTGCCAGCAGCCTTGGGACAGGGGGGGGGGATACGCAGTATTTT	CASSLGTGGGDTQYF
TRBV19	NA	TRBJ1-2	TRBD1	TGTGCCAGTGGGGAACAGGGGGCCTGGGGCTACACCTTC	CASGEQGAWGYTF
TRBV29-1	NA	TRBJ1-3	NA	TGCAGCGTTACAAGCTCTGGAAACACCATATATTTT	CSVTSSGNTIYF
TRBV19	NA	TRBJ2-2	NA	TGTGCCAGTAGTCAAAGGACGGGGAACACCGGGGAGCTGTTTTTT	CASSQRTGNTGELFF
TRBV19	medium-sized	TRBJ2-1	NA	TGTGCCAGTACGATCGGGCATGGCAATGAGCAGTTCTTC	CASTIGHGNEQFF
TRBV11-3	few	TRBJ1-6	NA	TGTGCCAGCGGCGACGGATCCCGAGGGGGTCTCAATTCACCCCTCCACTTT	CASGDGSRGGLNSPLHF
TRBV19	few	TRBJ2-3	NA	TGTGCCAGTAGTATAGACAAGGGGAACACAGATACGCAGTATTTT	CASSIDKGNTDTQYF
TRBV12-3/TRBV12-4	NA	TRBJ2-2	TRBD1	TGTGCCAGCAGTTTAGAATGGACAGGAGGAGCCGGGGAGCTGTTTTTT	CASSLEWTGGAGELFF
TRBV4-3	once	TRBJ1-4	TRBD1	TGTGCCAGCAGCCAAGATCTTGGGACAGGGGGCGAAAAACTGTTTTTT	CASSQDLGTGGEKLFF
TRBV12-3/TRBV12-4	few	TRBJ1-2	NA	TGTGCCAGCAGTTTATGGCTGCAGTCTAACTATGGCTACACCTTC	CASSLWLQSNYGYTF
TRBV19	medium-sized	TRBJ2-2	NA	TGTGCCAGTAGCCTTAACAGATACACCGGGGAGCTGTTTTTT	CASSLNRYTGELFF
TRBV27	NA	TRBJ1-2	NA	TGTGCCAGCAGTTTTTCCGGGGGGTATTTTTATGGCTACACCTTC	CASSFSGGYFYGYTF
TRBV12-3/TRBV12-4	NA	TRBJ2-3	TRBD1	TGTGCCAGCAGTTGGACAGGAAGCACAGATACGCAGTATTTT	CASSWTGSTDTQYF
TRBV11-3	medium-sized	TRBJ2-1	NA	TGTGCCAGCAGCTTAGGGGGTTTATGGGAAGCTGAGCAGTTCTTC	CASSLGGLWEAEQFF
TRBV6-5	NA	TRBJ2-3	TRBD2	TGTGCCAGCAGTCCCCTCACTAGCGGGGGGCCTTATCTACTCACAGATACGCAGTATTTT	CASSPLTSGGPYLLTDTQYF
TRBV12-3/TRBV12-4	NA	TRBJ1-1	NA	TGTGCCAGCAGTTTAGTAGCAACGAACACTGAAGCTTTCTTT	CASSLVATNTEAFF
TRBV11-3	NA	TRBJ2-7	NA	TGTGCCAGCAGCTTAGGGGAGGGGGGGCCCTACGAGCAGTACTTC	CASSLGEGGPYEQYF
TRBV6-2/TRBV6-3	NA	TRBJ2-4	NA	TGTGCCAGCAGTTACTCGTCTAGTACCCATCAAAACATTCAGTACTTC	CASSYSSSTHQNIQYF
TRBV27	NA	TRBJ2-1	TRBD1	TGTGCCAGCAGTGTACGACAGGGGTACGCGCAATACAATGAGCAGTTCTTC	CASSVRQGYAQYNEQFF
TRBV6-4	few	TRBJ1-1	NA	TGTGCCAGCAGTGTCGCCATGAACACTGAAGCTTTCTTT	CASSVAMNTEAFF
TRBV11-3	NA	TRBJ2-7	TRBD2	TGTGCCAGCAGCTTGGCGGGGGGGGAATCCTACGAGCAGTACTTC	CASSLAGGESYEQYF
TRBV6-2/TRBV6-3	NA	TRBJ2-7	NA	TGTGCCAGCAGTATCACAGGGCTGCCCTACGAGCAGTACTTC	CASSITGLPYEQYF
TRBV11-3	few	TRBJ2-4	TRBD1	TGTGCCAGCAGCCCCGGACAGGAGGAGACCATTCAGTACTTC	CASSPGQEETIQYF